This T cell receptor beta chain was obtained from a study of T cell responses to AZD1222 COVID-19 vaccine. Whole-study results and caveats: Repertoires were obtained solely post-peak T cell response. In a largely white British group with more females than males, clonal diversity was possibly underestimated.

This table comes from immunoSEQ multiplex PCR, and its TCRdb copy is limited to in-frame clones, with some not included. Of 82,000 or so clones detected, more than 85% appear once; the ten largest clones hold 5.2%. Germline lookup yields CDR1 LGHNA and CDR2 YSLEER. The CDR3 length is 16 residues. Trimming cost V 0 bases and J 10 bases; bases outside gene matches: 8. To note about this clone: Its antigen is not identified.

The chain recombines TRBV4-3 with TRBJ2-1, with 11 bases identical to TRBD2. The specimen comprised peripheral blood, sampled on day 0 of AZD1222 vaccination. This clonotype was obtained from an adult in good health. The DNA of the CDR3 is TGCGCCAGCAGCCAAGAAATAGCGGGGGGGTTTGAGGAGCAGTTCTTC. This codes for CASSQEIAGGFEEQFF.